The 21 T cell receptor beta chains reported below all come from one sample, sequenced in a study of cytomegalovirus exposure and HLA in healthy donors (dated by TCRdb to about 2017). Libraries came from the immunoSEQ multiplex PCR assay. A mixture of 60 forward primers for TCR Vbeta segments and 13 reverse primers for TCR Jbeta segments was used in the multiplex PCR. Imported from immuneACCESS, the table was reduced by TCRdb to in-frame sequences with V and J called. These copies leave out some clones; in studies compared against another copy, an unresolved V gene accounts for under half, and the cause of the remainder is not known. The sample profile shows 45,000 to 75,000 clones; about 71% of them were found once. Roughly a fifth of the sample is held by the ten biggest clonotypes. Sequencing used PBMCs. These receptors all come from a woman aged 60 to 75 in good health and CMV-seropositive.

The V gene is TRBV18, the J gene TRBJ1-2; D is uncertain. Germline-derived CDR1 and CDR2 are KGHSH and LQKENI. The CDR3 runs to 14 residues. The V gene lost 4 bases and the J gene lost 8 bases, with 17 bases spanning the gap. CDR3 nucleotide sequence: TGTGCCAGCTCACTTAACGACGGCGGTAGGGGCTACACCTTC. Amino acids: CASSLNDGGRGYTF.

The rearrangement links TRBV18 to TRBJ2-1, with D possibly TRBD2 on 5 matching bases. The CDR3 has 15 residues. CDR1 is KGHSH, CDR2 LQKENI, per germline. The V and J ends lost 1 base and 7 bases respectively, with 14 bases between them. The CDR3 protein is CASSPRTGDTNEQFF. The CDR3 DNA follows: TGTGCCAGCTCACCACGAACCGGGGATACGAATGAGCAGTTCTTC.

This chain links TRBV6-6 with TRBJ1-1; D is undetermined. Between the trimmed V and J ends, which lost 11 bases and 1 base, there was a span of 20 bases. Germline assignment: CDR1 MNHNY and CDR2 SVGAGI (reference sequence). The length of the CDR3 is 15 residues. CDR3 loop: CASERVRVGNTEAFF. The CDR3 DNA reads TGTGCCTCCGAGCGTGTGAGGGTTGGGAACACTGAAGCTTTCTTT.

The chain combines TRBV7-2 with TRBJ1-5; no reliable D call. The germline gives CDR1 SGHTA, CDR2 FQGNSA. The CDR3 spans 14 residues. Between the trimmed V and J ends, which lost 1 base and 7 bases, there was a span of 11 bases. CDR3: CASSLGRGMQPQHF. In nucleotides, the CDR3 is TGTGCCAGCAGCTTAGGTCGGGGTATGCAGCCCCAGCATTTT.

The gene calls are TRBV2 and TRBJ1-6, with 7 bases fitting TRBD1. This CDR3 has 15 amino acids. The germline V gene has CDR1 SNHLY and CDR2 FYNNEI. V lost 5 bases to trimming and J lost 7 bases; unmatched junction nucleotides: 8. The CDR3 reads CASSSQGYLNSPLHF. The CDR3 coding sequence is TGTGCCAGCAGTTCACAGGGGTACTTGAATTCACCCCTCCACTTT.

The rearrangement uses TRBV15 and TRBJ1-1; D might be TRBD1 (6 bases). CDR3 length: 13 residues. Germline CDR1 is LNHNV and CDR2 is YYDKDF (reference sequence). Trimming left V 3 bases short and J 3 bases short, with 8 bases between. The CDR3 loop reads CATSRTGDTEAFF. The CDR3 DNA sequence: TGTGCCACCAGCAGGACAGGTGACACTGAAGCTTTCTTT. Drawing the rest from reference TRBV15 and TRBJ1-1, the complete variable domain is DAMVIQNPRYQVTQFGKPVTLSCSQTLNHNVMYWYQQKSSQAPKLLFHYYDKDFNNEADTPDNFQSRRPNTSFCFLDIRSPGLGDTAMYLCATSRTGDTEAFFGQGTRLTVV.

This chain connects TRBV16 to TRBJ2-5; 7 bases match TRBD1. CDR3 length: 13 amino acids. The V segment lost 4 bases and the J segment 2 bases; nucleotides outside the gene matches: 1. CDR1 is KGHSY and CDR2 is FQNENV in the germline V gene. In DNA, the CDR3 is TGTGCCAGCAGCCCGGGACAGCAAGAGACCCAGTACTTC. Amino acids: CASSPGQQETQYF.

This rearrangement joins TRBV4-2 to TRBJ1-5; 7 bases agree with TRBD1. V gave up 3 bases and J gave up 3 bases; unmatched junction bases: 11. Per germline, CDR1 LGHNA and CDR2 YNFKEQ. This CDR3 contains 17 residues. This CDR3 reads CASSQDPGTAFNQPQHF. The CDR3 DNA follows: TGTGCCAGCAGCCAGGATCCCGGGACAGCCTTCAATCAGCCCCAGCATTTT.

This clone was detected only a few times. V and J are TRBV6-5 and TRBJ2-1, with D unresolved. Germline CDR1 and CDR2: MNHEY and SVGAGI. The length of the CDR3 is 13 residues. V was cut by 0 bases and J by 6 bases, with 6 bases left in between. CDR3 loop: CASSYSSSNEQFF. The CDR3 DNA reads TGTGCCAGCAGTTACTCGAGCTCCAATGAGCAGTTCTTC.

Concerning this clone: With a far larger clone one base away, a read error is the likely cause. The chain employs TRBV5-6 and TRBJ2-1, with TRBD2 matching 12 bases. The J segment lost 6 bases and the V segment lost 5 bases, leaving 9 bases of the junction unmatched. The CDR3 loop spans 16 amino acids. From germline, CDR1 is SGHDT and CDR2 YYEEEE. The CDR3 DNA reads TGTGCCAGCAGACCCTGGACTAGCGGGGAGGTCAATGAGCAGTTCTTC. It specifies CASRPWTSGEVNEQFF.

This clone was counted between two and nine times. V and J are TRBV9 and TRBJ2-1; weak D call: TRBD1 (5 bases). V was shortened by 3 bases and J by 0 bases, with 10 bases between the two germline ends. CDR1 SGDLS and CDR2 YYNGEE come from the germline V gene. The CDR3 extends over 15 amino acids. The CDR3 sequence: CASSGTGNSYNEQFF. The CDR3 coding sequence is TGTGCCAGCAGCGGAACAGGAAACTCCTACAATGAGCAGTTCTTC.

The V call is TRBV5-5, the J call TRBJ2-3; D is possibly TRBD2 (6 bases). Germline V lookup: CDR1 SGHKS, CDR2 YYEKEE (reference sequence). Trimming removed 4 bases at V and 1 base at J, with 13 bases between. This CDR3 comprises 15 residues. CDR3 DNA sequence: TGTGCCAGCAGCGGCTGGACGGGAGGCACAGATACGCAGTATTTT. It translates to CASSGWTGGTDTQYF.

A few counts support this clone. The chain recombines TRBV4-2 with TRBJ2-7, with D uncertain. Trimming cost V 2 bases and J 7 bases, with 18 bases left between them. The CDR3 length is 15 residues. Germline CDR1 and CDR2: LGHNA and YNFKEQ. The DNA of the CDR3 is TGTGCCAGCAGCCAAATATCCAGCGAGTGGAGAGAGCAGTACTTC. This sequence encodes CASSQISSEWREQYF.

V usage is TRBV5-1 and J usage is TRBJ1-1, with TRBD1 identical over 7 bases. This CDR3 is 16 amino acids long. In germline, CDR1 is SGHRS, CDR2 YFSETQ. Trimming removed 5 bases from V and 2 bases from J; junction bases left unmatched: 12. Written as DNA, the CDR3 is TGCGCCAGCAGTACGTTGGCCGGGACAGTCAACACTGAAGCTTTCTTT. Its translation: CASSTLAGTVNTEAFF.

The chain links TRBV28 to TRBJ2-5, with TRBD2 identical over 10 bases. Germline loops: CDR1 MDHEN, CDR2 SYDVKM. This CDR3 region has 17 residues. V trimming: 6 bases; J trimming: 5 bases; junction bases outside the gene matches: 15. This CDR3 is CASRTSSPLAGLETQYF. The CDR3 DNA reads TGTGCCAGCAGGACTTCTTCCCCACTAGCGGGGTTGGAGACCCAGTACTTC.

This chain uses TRBV11-2 with TRBJ2-7; D is unclear. The CDR3 totals 13 residues. V lost 4 bases and J 2 bases, leaving 9 bases between the germline ends. CDR1 SGHAT and CDR2 FQNNGV come from the germline V gene. The CDR3 sequence is CASSSTNAYEQYF. The CDR3 DNA reads as TGTGCCAGCAGCTCTACTAACGCCTACGAGCAGTACTTC. Looking up the rest from reference TRBV11-2 and TRBJ2-7 gives the full variable domain: EAGVAQSPRYKIIEKRQSVAFWCNPISGHATLYWYQQILGQGPKLLIQFQNNGVVDDSQLPKDRFSAERLKGVDSTLKIQPAKLEDSAVYLCASSSTNAYEQYFGPGTRLTVT.

This chain connects TRBV7-2 to TRBJ2-3; D possibly corresponds to TRBD1 (5 bases). This CDR3 spans 15 amino acids. The ends were cut back, 1 base at V and 8 bases at J, with 16 bases in the middle. CDR1 and CDR2 from the germline V gene are SGHTA and FQGNSA. CDR3 in amino acids: CASSLDSRSQGTQYF. DNA for the CDR3: TGTGCCAGCAGCTTAGATTCCCGTAGTCAGGGTACGCAGTATTTT.

CDR3 amino acids: CASRGRDRGQGGYTF. The CDR3 nucleotides read TGTGCCAGCAGAGGCCGGGACAGGGGGCAGGGTGGCTACACCTTC. V usage is TRBV2 and J usage is TRBJ1-2, with 12 bases that match TRBD1. Germline V gene sequence: CDR1 SNHLY, CDR2 FYNNEI. The CDR3 length is 15 residues. V trimming: 6 bases; J trimming: 7 bases; junction bases outside the gene matches: 9.

V is TRBV7-2 and J is TRBJ1-6, with TRBD1 identical over 9 bases. Germline CDR1 is SGHTA and CDR2 is FQGNSA. V lost 3 bases to trimming and J lost 9 bases; unmatched junction nucleotides: 3. This CDR3 is built from 14 residues. CDR3 in amino acids: CASSFDRGASPLHF. As DNA, the CDR3 is TGTGCCAGCAGCTTCGACAGGGGGGCTTCACCCCTCCACTTT.

V and J are TRBV7-2 and TRBJ1-2; TRBD1 is a possible D gene (6 bases). This CDR3 region has 14 residues. Per the germline V gene, CDR1 is SGHTA and CDR2 is FQGNSA. The V gene lost 1 base and the J gene lost 9 bases, with 15 bases spanning the gap. CDR3 region: CASSLEVQGVRYTF. DNA of the CDR3: TGTGCCAGCAGCTTAGAGGTACAGGGTGTGCGCTACACCTTC.

The V call is TRBV10-3, the J call TRBJ1-5; no clear D. The germline CDR1 and CDR2 sequences are ENHRY and SYGVKD. This CDR3 region has 14 residues. V was clipped by 8 bases and J by 0 bases, with 11 bases between them. The CDR3 protein is CAIAHDYSNQPQHF. The CDR3 nucleotides are TGTGCCATCGCGCACGACTATAGCAATCAGCCCCAGCATTTT.